The clone carrying this T cell receptor (beta chain) was detected ten times or more. The sample is drawn from a study of identical twins. Germline lookup yields CDR1 SQVTM and CDR2 ANQGSEA. V lost 0 bases, J lost 5 bases, and 11 bases lay in between. The CDR3 contains 14 residues. One entry per CDR3 protein results from TCRdb running MiXCR on the 5' RACE reads. Of roughly 230,000 distinct CDR3 sequences in the sample, 6.5% to 9.5% were seen once. The same sample was also studied in work on yellow fever vaccine responses in identical twins. That source notes: Each twin's T cell response to the vaccine was reported to look partly convergent and partly personalized.

The sequence was collected from a woman aged 18-29 years in good health. What was sequenced was CD8+ T cells sorted from blood. The rearrangement uses TRBV29-1 and TRBJ2-1; D is perhaps TRBD1 or TRBD2 (5 bases each). Here the CDR3 reads CSVEDPGRDNEQFF. CDR3 coding DNA: TGCAGCGTTGAAGATCCGGGACGTGACAATGAGCAGTTCTTC.